A single sample is the source of the 5 T cell receptor beta chains below, sequenced in a study of OX40 agonist ivuxolimab in advanced cancers. Here immunoSEQ multiplex PCR was the method, and the copy in TCRdb shows in-frame clones only, minus some. The sample contains tens of thousands of clones, roughly 88% of which appear only once. The specimen was CD4+ or CD8+ T cells sorted from blood, collected in a trial of the OX40 agonist ivuxolimab. The receptors were sampled from an adult with an advanced solid tumor such as melanoma, head and neck, liver or kidney cancer.

The V and J genes are TRBV7-3 and TRBJ2-7; TRBD1 matches at 7 bases. This CDR3 is built from 15 residues. Germline assignment: CDR1 SGHTA and CDR2 FQGTGA. After removal of 5 bases from V and 2 bases from J, the junction contained 9 bases not matched to a gene. CDR3 protein: CASSPGGEGPYEQYF. For the CDR3, the DNA is TGTGCCAGCAGCCCAGGGGGTGAGGGCCCCTACGAGCAGTACTTC.

This clone was seen just once. The chain links TRBV7-9 to TRBJ2-1; no clear D. The length of the CDR3 is 12 residues. Germline lookup yields CDR1 SEHNR and CDR2 FQNEAQ (reference sequence). V was pared by 2 bases and J by 7 bases, with 6 bases between. In DNA form, the CDR3 reads TGTGCCAGCAGCTTACAAGGGAATGAGCAGTTCTTC. This encodes CASSLQGNEQFF.

The rearrangement joins TRBV5-1 to TRBJ2-3; TRBD1 agrees at 10 bases. V was clipped by 2 bases and J by 4 bases; unmatched bases: 7. The CDR3 totals 16 residues. Germline V gene lookup returns CDR1 SGHRS and CDR2 YFSETQ. The CDR3 bases are TGCGCCAGCAGCTTCCGACAGGGGGCAGCTGCAGATACGCAGTATTTT. Its translation is CASSFRQGAAADTQYF.

The CDR3 sequence: CASRRTSGANEQFF. CDR3 sequence (DNA): TGTGCCAGCCGTCGTACTAGCGGAGCCAATGAGCAGTTCTTC. V is TRBV7-2 and J is TRBJ2-1, with 8 bases identical to TRBD2. The length of the CDR3 is 14 residues. CDR1 is SGHTA, CDR2 FQGNSA, per germline. V was pared by 8 bases and J by 6 bases, with 9 bases of the junction left unmatched. Looking up the rest from reference TRBV7-2 and TRBJ2-1 gives the full variable domain: GAGVSQSPSNKVTEKGKDVELRCDPISGHTALYWYRQSLGQGLEFLIYFQGNSAPDKSGLPSDRFSAERTGGSVSTLTIQRTQQEDSAVYLCASRRTSGANEQFFGPGTRLTVL.

This clone was detected only a few times. This chain links TRBV2 with TRBJ2-2; D is unclear. This CDR3 has 14 amino acids. In germline, CDR1 is SNHLY, CDR2 FYNNEI. Deletions cut 4 bases from V and 1 base from J, with 7 bases between. CDR3 loop: CASSVEGNTGELFF. DNA of the CDR3: TGTGCCAGCAGTGTGGAAGGGAACACCGGGGAGCTGTTTTTT. Supplemented by reference TRBV2 and TRBJ2-2, the full variable domain reads EPEVTQTPSHQVTQMGQEVILRCVPISNHLYFYWYRQILGQKVEFLVSFYNNEISEKSEIFDDQFSVERPDGSNFTLKIRSTKLEDSAMYFCASSVEGNTGELFFGEGSRLTVL.